This T cell receptor (beta chain) was profiled in a study of control samples from healthy donors and cancer patients. Sequencing used immunoSEQ multiplex PCR; TCRdb keeps in-frame clones, though not all of them. This sample carries over 150,000 clones, 94% of them seen once, and the ten largest clones take 1.3% to 1.5%. Germline V lookup: CDR1 SGDLS, CDR2 YYNGEE. V was clipped by 0 bases and J by 0 bases, with 10 bases between them. The CDR3 is 15 amino acids. The rearrangement joins TRBV9 to TRBJ2-7; the D call may be TRBD1 or TRBD2 (5 bases each). This clonotype was sampled from a young woman in good health. The sample was blood. The CDR3 sequence: CASSVGGTFSYEQYF. In nucleotides, the CDR3 is TGTGCCAGCAGCGTAGGAGGGACCTTCTCCTACGAGCAGTACTTC.